Detailed here is one T cell receptor beta chain. Antigen unknown. These data come from a study of T cells in Graves' hyperthyroidism and ophthalmopathy. Findings and caveats of the study: From stable hyperthyroidism, ophthalmopathy was separated by a 13 V-J model.

RNA transcripts served as the template for amplifying TCR beta CDR3 regions. During a first-round RT-PCR of the TCR CDR3, the HTBI primer set was used. In TCRdb, the multiplex PCR reads were re-called with MiXCR into one record per CDR3 protein. Of about 530,000 distinct CDR3 sequences listed, 17% are singletons. Exclusion followed for patients with uncontrolled infection, other autoimmune disease, pregnancy or lactation. This clonotype was sampled from a woman in her late teens or twenties with Graves' ophthalmopathy. Specimen: blood.

The CDR3 here is CASSTDRARPGYTF. DNA of the CDR3: TGTGCCAGTAGTACGGACAGGGCCCGGCCCGGCTACACCTTC. The gene calls are TRBV19 and TRBJ1-2; 8 bases fit TRBD1. J lost 8 bases, V lost 4 bases, and 9 bases had no gene match. This CDR3 contains 14 residues. Germline V gene sequence: CDR1 LNHDA, CDR2 SQIVND (reference sequence).